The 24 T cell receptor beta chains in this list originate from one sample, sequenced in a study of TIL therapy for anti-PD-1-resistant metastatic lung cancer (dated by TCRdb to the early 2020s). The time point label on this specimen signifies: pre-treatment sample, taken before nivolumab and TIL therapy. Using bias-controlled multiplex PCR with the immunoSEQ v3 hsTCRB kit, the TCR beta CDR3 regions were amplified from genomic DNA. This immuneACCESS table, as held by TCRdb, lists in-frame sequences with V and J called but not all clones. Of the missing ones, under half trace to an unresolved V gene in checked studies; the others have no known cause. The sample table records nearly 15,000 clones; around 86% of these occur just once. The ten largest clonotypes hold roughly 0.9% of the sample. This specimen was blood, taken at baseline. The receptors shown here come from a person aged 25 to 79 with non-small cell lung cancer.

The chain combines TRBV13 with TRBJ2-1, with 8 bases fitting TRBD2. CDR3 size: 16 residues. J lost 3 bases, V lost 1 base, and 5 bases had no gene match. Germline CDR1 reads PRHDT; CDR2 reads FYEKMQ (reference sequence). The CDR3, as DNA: TGTGCCAGCAGCTTAGTAACGAGCGGGAGCTACAATGAGCAGTTCTTC. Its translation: CASSLVTSGSYNEQFF.

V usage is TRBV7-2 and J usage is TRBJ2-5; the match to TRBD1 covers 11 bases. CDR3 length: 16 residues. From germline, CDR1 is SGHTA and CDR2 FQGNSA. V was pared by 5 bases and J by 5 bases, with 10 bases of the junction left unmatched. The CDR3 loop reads CASSLMGTGGGETQYF. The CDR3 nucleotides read TGTGCCAGCAGCCTCATGGGGACAGGGGGAGGGGAGACCCAGTACTTC.

The CDR3 DNA sequence: TGTGCCAGTAGGACGCGGGATTTTGATGAGCAGTTCTTC. The encoded protein is CASRTRDFDEQFF. The genes are TRBV19 and TRBJ2-1; possibly TRBD2 for D (6 bases). The CDR3 totals 13 residues. Trimming pared 6 bases from V and 8 bases from J, leaving 14 bases between. Per germline, CDR1 LNHDA and CDR2 SQIVND (reference sequence).

CDR3 DNA: TGTGCTAGTGGTCCCGGACATGGGTCGGAGACCCAGTACTTC. Translation gives CASGPGHGSETQYF. The chain carries TRBV12-5 and TRBJ2-5; tentatively, D is TRBD1 (5 bases). The CDR3 consists of 14 residues. Germline V lookup: CDR1 LGHNT, CDR2 FRNRAP. Trimming removed 5 bases from V and 5 bases from J, with 15 bases in between. Full variable domain (remainder filled in from reference TRBV12-5 and TRBJ2-5): DARVTQTPRHKVTEMGQEVTMRCQPILGHNTVFWYRQTMMQGLELLAYFRNRAPLDDSGMPKDRFSAEMPDATLATLKIQPSEPRDSAVYFCASGPGHGSETQYFGPGTRLLVL.

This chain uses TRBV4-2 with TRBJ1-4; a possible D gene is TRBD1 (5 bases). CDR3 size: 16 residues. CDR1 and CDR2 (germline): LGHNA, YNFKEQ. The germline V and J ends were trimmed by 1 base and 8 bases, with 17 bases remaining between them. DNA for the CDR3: TGTGCCAGCAGCCAAGTTCTAGCAGGGACGTTGGAAAAACTGTTTTTT. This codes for CASSQVLAGTLEKLFF.

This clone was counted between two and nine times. The CDR3 sequence: CASSIGGQPQHF. CDR3 coding DNA: TGTGCCAGTAGTATAGGTGGTCAGCCCCAGCATTTT. The J gene is TRBJ1-5, the V gene TRBV19; D ambiguous. The CDR3 contains 12 residues. The germline V and J ends were trimmed by 1 base and 6 bases, with 4 bases remaining between them. The V gene's germline CDR1 is LNHDA and CDR2 SQIVND (reference sequence).

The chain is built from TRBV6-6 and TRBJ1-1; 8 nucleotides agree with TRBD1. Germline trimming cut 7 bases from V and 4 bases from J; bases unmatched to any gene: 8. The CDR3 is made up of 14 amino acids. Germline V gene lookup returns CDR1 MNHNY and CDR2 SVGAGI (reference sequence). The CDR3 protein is CASKTQGAPTEAFF. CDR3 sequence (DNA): TGTGCCAGCAAGACGCAGGGGGCGCCCACTGAAGCTTTCTTT.

The CDR3 sequence is CASSFDGLALSYNSPLHF. The CDR3 DNA reads TGTGCCAGCAGTTTCGATGGTTTGGCGCTCTCCTATAATTCACCCCTCCACTTT. The rearrangement links TRBV28 to TRBJ1-6; D is undetermined. This CDR3 spans 18 amino acids. Germline V CDR1 and CDR2: MDHEN, SYDVKM. Trimming left V 3 bases short and J 0 bases short, with 15 bases between.

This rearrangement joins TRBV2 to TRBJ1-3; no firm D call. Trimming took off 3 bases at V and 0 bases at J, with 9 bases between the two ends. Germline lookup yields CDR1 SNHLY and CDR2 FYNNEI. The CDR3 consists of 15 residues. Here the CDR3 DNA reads TGTGCCAGCAGTGACCAGCACAGCTCTGGAAACACCATATATTTT. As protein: CASSDQHSSGNTIYF.

CDR3 amino acids: CASSFRITGEKLFF. The CDR3 DNA reads as TGTGCCAGCAGCTTTAGAATTACCGGGGAAAAACTGTTTTTT. The rearrangement joins TRBV5-6 to TRBJ1-4, with D uncertain. CDR1 and CDR2 (germline): SGHDT, YYEEEE. The CDR3 sequence is 14 residues long. V was trimmed by 2 bases and J by 8 bases, leaving 13 bases between them.

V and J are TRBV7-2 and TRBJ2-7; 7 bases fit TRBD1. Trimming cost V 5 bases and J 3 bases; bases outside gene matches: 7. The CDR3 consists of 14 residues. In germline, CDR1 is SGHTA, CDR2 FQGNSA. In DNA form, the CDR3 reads TGTGCCAGCAGCCCAATGACAGGGCACTACGAGCAGTACTTC. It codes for CASSPMTGHYEQYF. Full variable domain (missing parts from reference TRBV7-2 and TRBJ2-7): GAGVSQSPSNKVTEKGKDVELRCDPISGHTALYWYRQSLGQGLEFLIYFQGNSAPDKSGLPSDRFSAERTGGSVSTLTIQRTQQEDSAVYLCASSPMTGHYEQYFGPGTRLTVT.

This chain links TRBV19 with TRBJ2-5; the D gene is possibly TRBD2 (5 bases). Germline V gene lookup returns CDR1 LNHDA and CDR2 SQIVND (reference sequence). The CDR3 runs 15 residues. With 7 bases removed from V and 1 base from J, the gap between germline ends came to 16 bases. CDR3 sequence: CASTRYGGSQETQYF. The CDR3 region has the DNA TGTGCCAGTACCCGATATGGAGGATCCCAAGAGACCCAGTACTTC.

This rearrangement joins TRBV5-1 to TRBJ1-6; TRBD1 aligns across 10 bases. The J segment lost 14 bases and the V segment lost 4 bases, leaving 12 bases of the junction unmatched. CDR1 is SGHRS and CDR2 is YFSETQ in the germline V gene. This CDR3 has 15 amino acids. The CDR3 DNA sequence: TGCGCCAGCAGCACCTGGACAGGGGGTTTGTACACCCTCCACTTT. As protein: CASSTWTGGLYTLHF.

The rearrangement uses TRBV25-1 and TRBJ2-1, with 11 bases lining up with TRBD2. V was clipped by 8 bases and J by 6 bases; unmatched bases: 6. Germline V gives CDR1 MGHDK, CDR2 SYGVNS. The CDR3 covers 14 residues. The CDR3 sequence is CASYSGGAGNEQFF. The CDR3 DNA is TGTGCCAGCTATAGCGGGGGGGCGGGCAATGAGCAGTTCTTC.

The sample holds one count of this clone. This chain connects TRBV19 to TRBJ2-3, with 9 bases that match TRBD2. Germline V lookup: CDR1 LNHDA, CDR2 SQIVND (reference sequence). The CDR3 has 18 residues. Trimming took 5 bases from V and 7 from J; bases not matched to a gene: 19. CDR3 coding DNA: TGTGCCAGTAGTTACGGAACGACCGGGACTAGCAGGGTCAATACGCAGTATTTT. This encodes CASSYGTTGTSRVNTQYF. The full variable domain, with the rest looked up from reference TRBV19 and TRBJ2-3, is DGGITQSPKYLFRKEGQNVTLSCEQNLNHDAMYWYRQDPGQGLRLIYYSQIVNDFQKGDIAEGYSVSREKKESFPLTVTSAQKNPTAFYLCASSYGTTGTSRVNTQYFGPGTRLTVL.

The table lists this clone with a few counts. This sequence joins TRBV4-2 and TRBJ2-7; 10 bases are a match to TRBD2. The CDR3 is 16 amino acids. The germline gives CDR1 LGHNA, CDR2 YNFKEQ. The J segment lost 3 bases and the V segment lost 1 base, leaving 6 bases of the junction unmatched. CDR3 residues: CASSQGGTSAYYEQYF. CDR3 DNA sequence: TGTGCCAGCAGCCAAGGGGGGACTAGCGCGTACTACGAGCAGTACTTC.

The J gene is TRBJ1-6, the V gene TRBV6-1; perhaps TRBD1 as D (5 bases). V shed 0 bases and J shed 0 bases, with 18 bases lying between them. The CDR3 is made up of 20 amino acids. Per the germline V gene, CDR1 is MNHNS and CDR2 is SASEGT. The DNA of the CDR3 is TGTGCCAGCAGTGAAGCTAAATTGGGTCAGGGAGGCTCCTATAATTCACCCCTCCACTTT. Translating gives CASSEAKLGQGGSYNSPLHF.

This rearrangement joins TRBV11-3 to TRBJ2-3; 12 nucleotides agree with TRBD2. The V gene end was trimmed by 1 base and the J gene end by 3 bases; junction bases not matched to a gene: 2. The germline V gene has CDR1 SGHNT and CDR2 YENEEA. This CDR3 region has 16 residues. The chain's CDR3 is CASSLGLAGGTDTQYF. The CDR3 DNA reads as TGTGCCAGCAGCTTAGGTCTAGCGGGAGGGACAGATACGCAGTATTTT.

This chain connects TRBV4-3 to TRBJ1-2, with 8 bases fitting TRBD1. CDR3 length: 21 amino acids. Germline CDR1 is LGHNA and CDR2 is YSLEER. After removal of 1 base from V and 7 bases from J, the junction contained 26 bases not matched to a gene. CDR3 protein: CASSQVGAWETGDSADGGYTF. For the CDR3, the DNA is TGCGCCAGCAGCCAAGTTGGTGCGTGGGAGACAGGGGACTCAGCGGATGGTGGCTACACCTTC.

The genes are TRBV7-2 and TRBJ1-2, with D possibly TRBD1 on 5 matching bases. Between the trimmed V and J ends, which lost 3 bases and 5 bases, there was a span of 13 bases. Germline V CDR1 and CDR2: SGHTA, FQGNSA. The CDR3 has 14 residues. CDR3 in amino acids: CASSFAGPGYGYTF. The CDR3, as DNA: TGTGCCAGCAGCTTCGCAGGACCAGGGTATGGCTACACCTTC.

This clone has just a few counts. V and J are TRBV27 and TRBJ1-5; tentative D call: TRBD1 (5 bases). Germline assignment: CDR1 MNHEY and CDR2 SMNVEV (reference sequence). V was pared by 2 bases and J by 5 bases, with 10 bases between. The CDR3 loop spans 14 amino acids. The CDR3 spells CASSLLGGYQPQHF. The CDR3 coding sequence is TGTGCCAGCAGTTTACTGGGGGGGTATCAGCCCCAGCATTTT.

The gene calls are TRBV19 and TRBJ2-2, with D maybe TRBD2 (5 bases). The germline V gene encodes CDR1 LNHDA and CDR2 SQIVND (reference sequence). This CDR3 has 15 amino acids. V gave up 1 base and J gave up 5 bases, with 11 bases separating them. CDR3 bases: TGTGCCAGTAGTATAGGCGGCAGAGGGACCGGGGAGCTGTTTTTT. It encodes CASSIGGRGTGELFF.

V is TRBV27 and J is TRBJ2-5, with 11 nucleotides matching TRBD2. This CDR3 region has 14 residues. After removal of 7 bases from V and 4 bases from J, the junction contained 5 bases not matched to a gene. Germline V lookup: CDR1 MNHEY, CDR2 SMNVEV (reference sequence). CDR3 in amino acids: CASKFLAGGETQYF. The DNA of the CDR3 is TGTGCCAGCAAGTTCCTAGCGGGGGGAGAGACCCAGTACTTC.

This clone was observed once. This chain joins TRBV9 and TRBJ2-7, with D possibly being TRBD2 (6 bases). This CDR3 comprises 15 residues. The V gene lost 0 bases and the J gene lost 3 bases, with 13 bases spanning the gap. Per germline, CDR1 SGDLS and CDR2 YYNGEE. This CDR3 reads CASSVGPGTHYEQYF. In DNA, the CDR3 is TGTGCCAGCAGCGTAGGGCCCGGGACTCACTACGAGCAGTACTTC.